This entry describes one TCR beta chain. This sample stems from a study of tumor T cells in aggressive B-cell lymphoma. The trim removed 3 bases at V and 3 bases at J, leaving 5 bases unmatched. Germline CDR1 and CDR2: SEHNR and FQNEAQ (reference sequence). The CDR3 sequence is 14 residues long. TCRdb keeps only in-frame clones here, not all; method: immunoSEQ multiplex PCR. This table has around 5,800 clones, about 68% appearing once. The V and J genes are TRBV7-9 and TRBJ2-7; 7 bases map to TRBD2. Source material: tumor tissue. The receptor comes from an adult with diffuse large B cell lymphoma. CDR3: CASSFASGSYEQYF. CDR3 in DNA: TGTGCCAGCAGCTTTGCTAGCGGCAGCTACGAGCAGTACTTC. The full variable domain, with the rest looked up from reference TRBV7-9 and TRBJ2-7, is DTGVSQNPRHKITKRGQNVTFRCDPISEHNRLYWYRQTLGQGPEFLTYFQNEAQLEKSRLLSDRFSAERPKGSFSTLEIQRTEQGDSAMYLCASSFASGSYEQYFGPGTRLTVT.